Below, 18 T cell receptor beta chains from the same sample are listed, as sequenced in a study of shared clonotypes between healthy human individuals. Generated by immunoSEQ multiplex PCR, the TCRdb table keeps only in-frame clones and is missing some. The repertoire has roughly 2,300,000 clones, about nine tenths of them found once; the top ten carry 0.3% to 0.45%. The sequencing sample was made of naive CD4+ T cells from PBMCs. Subset: CD45RA+ positively selected. Source of these receptors: a man aged 18 to 30 in good health. Some clones in this sample may be carry-over from other donors' samples.

The J gene is TRBJ2-3, the V gene TRBV9, with 10 bases identical to TRBD1. Germline CDR1 is SGDLS and CDR2 is YYNGEE. The junction had 7 bases not matched to a gene; V was cut back by 1 base and J by 2 bases. There are 17 residues in the CDR3. CDR3 sequence reads: CASSVRGDRGFTDTQYF. The CDR3, as DNA: TGTGCCAGCAGCGTAAGAGGGGACAGGGGATTCACAGATACGCAGTATTTT.

V gene TRBV6-1 combines with J gene TRBJ2-6, with 7 bases aligning to TRBD2. The CDR3 length is 16 residues. Looked up from germline, CDR1 is MNHNS and CDR2 is SASEGT. J was trimmed by 0 bases and V by 1 base; bases with no gene match: 0. The CDR3, as DNA: TGTGCCAGCAGTGAAGGGGACTACTCTGGGGCCAACGTCCTGACTTTC. It specifies CASSEGDYSGANVLTF.

The rearrangement links TRBV11-2 to TRBJ1-1; D is unresolved. V gave up 3 bases and J gave up 5 bases, with 16 bases separating them. The CDR3 is 15 amino acids. Germline V gives CDR1 SGHAT, CDR2 FQNNGV. For the CDR3, the DNA is TGTGCCAGCAGCTTTAGGTCAAGCGGGTATACTGAAGCTTTCTTT. Encoded protein: CASSFRSSGYTEAFF.

J is TRBJ2-5 and V is TRBV5-1; maybe TRBD1 (6 bases). This CDR3 is built from 15 residues. Between the trimmed V and J ends, which lost 2 bases and 1 base, there was a span of 12 bases. In germline, CDR1 is SGHRS, CDR2 YFSETQ. The DNA of the CDR3 is TGCGCCAGCAGCTTTGAGGGGGTCAGCCAAGAGACCCAGTACTTC. Its protein is CASSFEGVSQETQYF.

The chain combines TRBV2 with TRBJ2-7, with 12 positions matching TRBD2. Germline-derived CDR1 and CDR2 are SNHLY and FYNNEI. The junction had 4 bases not matched to a gene; V was cut back by 4 bases and J by 6 bases. CDR3 size: 14 residues. The CDR3 DNA reads as TGTGCCAGCAGTGGACTAGCGGGAGATCTCGAGCAGTACTTC. It yields the protein CASSGLAGDLEQYF.

This sequence joins TRBV6-5 and TRBJ2-7; possible D gene TRBD1, 5 bases. This CDR3 contains 13 residues. Germline CDR1 is MNHEY and CDR2 is SVGAGI. The V gene lost 5 bases and the J gene lost 4 bases, with 12 bases spanning the gap. Written as DNA, the CDR3 is TGTGCCAGCAGTCCTTCAACAGGTTACGAGCAGTACTTC. Protein sequence: CASSPSTGYEQYF.

The rearrangement links TRBV10-3 to TRBJ1-5; perhaps TRBD1 as D (5 bases). Germline CDR1 reads ENHRY; CDR2 reads SYGVKD. With 3 bases removed from V and 5 bases from J, the gap between germline ends came to 8 bases. The CDR3 sequence is 13 residues long. This CDR3 is CAISEEGDQPQHF. The CDR3 DNA follows: TGTGCCATCAGTGAAGAAGGGGATCAGCCCCAGCATTTT.

The chain recombines TRBV2 with TRBJ2-3; TRBD1 or TRBD2 may be the D gene (6 bases each). The CDR3 is 13 residues long. Germline CDR1 reads SNHLY; CDR2 reads FYNNEI. Between the trimmed V and J ends, which lost 6 bases and 4 bases, there was a span of 11 bases. The CDR3: CASRGGSADTQYF. The CDR3 DNA reads as TGTGCCAGCAGGGGGGGCTCGGCAGATACGCAGTATTTT. Variable domain in full (rest from reference TRBV2 and TRBJ2-3): EPEVTQTPSHQVTQMGQEVILRCVPISNHLYFYWYRQILGQKVEFLVSFYNNEISEKSEIFDDQFSVERPDGSNFTLKIRSTKLEDSAMYFCASRGGSADTQYFGPGTRLTVL.

The gene calls are TRBV28 and TRBJ1-3; 7 bases fit TRBD1. V shed 6 bases and J 0 bases; nucleotides not matched to a gene: 17. CDR1 MDHEN and CDR2 SYDVKM come from the germline V gene. This CDR3 region has 19 residues. CDR3 protein: CASRIRDSALAHSGNTIYF. In nucleotides, the CDR3 is TGTGCCAGCAGGATCCGGGACAGCGCCCTTGCTCACTCTGGAAACACCATATATTTT.

The chain uses TRBV19 and TRBJ1-5; D unclear. Germline CDR1 reads LNHDA; CDR2 reads SQIVND (reference sequence). With 5 bases removed from V and 1 base from J, the gap between germline ends came to 3 bases. The CDR3 is made up of 12 amino acids. CDR3 region: CASSESNQPQHF. As DNA, the CDR3 is TGTGCCAGTAGTGAAAGCAATCAGCCCCAGCATTTT.

The chain uses TRBV10-3 and TRBJ1-2; the D is unclear. Trimming left V 2 bases short and J 4 bases short, with 11 bases between. The germline CDR1 and CDR2 sequences are ENHRY and SYGVKD. The CDR3 consists of 14 residues. The chain's CDR3 is CAISEGVSAYGYTF. The DNA of the CDR3 is TGTGCCATCAGTGAGGGGGTGAGCGCCTATGGCTACACCTTC.

The J gene is TRBJ1-1, the V gene TRBV29-1, with 10 bases that match TRBD1. This CDR3 has 16 amino acids. Germline loops: CDR1 SQVTM, CDR2 ANQGSEA. J lost 4 bases, V lost 2 bases, and 10 bases had no gene match. CDR3 loop: CSVERFWDRGSTEAFF. CDR3 nucleotide sequence: TGCAGCGTTGAACGTTTCTGGGACAGGGGTTCCACTGAAGCTTTCTTT.

This clone was found a few times. V and J are TRBV19 and TRBJ1-2, with unresolved D. CDR1 and CDR2 (germline): LNHDA, SQIVND (reference sequence). The V and J ends lost 3 bases and 3 bases respectively, with 20 bases between them. This CDR3 comprises 17 residues. Here the CDR3 reads CASSMGSNKRRDYGYTF. CDR3 DNA sequence: TGTGCCAGTAGTATGGGCTCCAACAAACGTCGTGACTATGGCTACACCTTC.

The J gene is TRBJ2-3, the V gene TRBV30, with a possible D match to TRBD2 (6 bases). V shed 5 bases and J shed 2 bases, with 14 bases lying between them. The CDR3 runs 14 residues. Germline V gene sequence: CDR1 GTSNPN, CDR2 SVGIG (reference sequence). CDR3 protein: CAWGVGTFTDTQYF. The DNA for the CDR3 is TGTGCCTGGGGGGTAGGGACTTTCACAGATACGCAGTATTTT.

The chain links TRBV29-1 to TRBJ2-7, with TRBD1 identical over 7 bases. J was trimmed by 6 bases and V by 3 bases; bases with no gene match: 20. Germline CDR1 reads SQVTM; CDR2 reads ANQGSEA. The CDR3 sequence is 17 residues long. The CDR3 DNA reads TGCAGCGTTGATAAGGGGGCAATCCCACAAGGGATCCGCGAGCAGTACTTC. It encodes CSVDKGAIPQGIREQYF.

The chain combines TRBV4-2 with TRBJ1-1; D is undetermined. CDR3 length: 13 residues. Germline V gives CDR1 LGHNA, CDR2 YNFKEQ. Trimming removed 1 base at V and 7 bases at J, with 10 bases between. For the CDR3, the DNA is TGTGCCAGCAGCCAAGCAAGGAGTGATGAAGCTTTCTTT. Translated, it gives CASSQARSDEAFF.

The J gene is TRBJ1-3, the V gene TRBV28, with unresolved D. The V end lost 8 bases, the J end lost 0 bases, and 17 bases lay between the germline ends. The V gene's germline CDR1 is MDHEN and CDR2 SYDVKM. The CDR3 length is 16 residues. The CDR3 region is CASLRDGSRSGNTIYF. CDR3 coding DNA: TGTGCCAGCTTACGCGATGGGTCCCGCTCTGGAAACACCATATATTTT. The variable domain in full, completed from reference TRBV28 and TRBJ1-3, reads DVKVTQSSRYLVKRTGEKVFLECVQDMDHENMFWYRQDPGLGLRLIYFSYDVKMKEKGDIPEGYSVSREKKERFSLILESASTNQTSMYLCASLRDGSRSGNTIYFGEGSWLTVV.

The chain has TRBV5-1 and TRBJ2-3; 11 bases fit TRBD2. The V gene end was trimmed by 0 bases and the J gene end by 6 bases; junction bases not matched to a gene: 15. CDR1 is SGHRS, CDR2 YFSETQ, per germline. The CDR3 runs 19 residues. The CDR3, as DNA: TGCGCCAGCAGCTTGGGTTTACTAGCGGGAGCTTTGGGGCCGGATACGCAGTATTTT. This gives the protein CASSLGLLAGALGPDTQYF.